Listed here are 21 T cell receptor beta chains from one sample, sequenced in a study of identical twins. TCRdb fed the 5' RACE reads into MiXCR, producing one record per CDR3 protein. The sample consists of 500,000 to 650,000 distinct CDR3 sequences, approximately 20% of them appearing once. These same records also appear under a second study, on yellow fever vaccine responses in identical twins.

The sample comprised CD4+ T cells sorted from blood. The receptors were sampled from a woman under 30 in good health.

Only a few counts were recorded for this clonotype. The CDR3 bases are TGTGCCAGCAGTTTCTCTTTCAAGACAGGGGGAAACTATGGCTACACCTTC. It encodes CASSFSFKTGGNYGYTF. This chain connects TRBV28 to TRBJ1-2; 9 bases are a match to TRBD1. The germline V gene encodes CDR1 MDHEN and CDR2 SYDVKM. V shed 3 bases, J shed 2 bases, and the junction held 10 bases outside the gene matches. CDR3 size: 17 residues.

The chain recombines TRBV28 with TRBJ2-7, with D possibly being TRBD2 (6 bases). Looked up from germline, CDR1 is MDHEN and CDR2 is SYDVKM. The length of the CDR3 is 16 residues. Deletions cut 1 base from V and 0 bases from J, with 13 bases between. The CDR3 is CASSLSGGARSYEQYF. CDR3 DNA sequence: TGTGCCAGCAGTTTATCTGGCGGGGCCCGCTCCTACGAGCAGTACTTC.

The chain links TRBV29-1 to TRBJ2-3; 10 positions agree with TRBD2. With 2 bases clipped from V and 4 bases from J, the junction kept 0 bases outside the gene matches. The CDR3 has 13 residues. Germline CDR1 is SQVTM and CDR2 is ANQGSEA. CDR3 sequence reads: CSVELAGADTQYF. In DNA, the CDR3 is TGCAGCGTTGAACTAGCGGGAGCAGATACGCAGTATTTT.

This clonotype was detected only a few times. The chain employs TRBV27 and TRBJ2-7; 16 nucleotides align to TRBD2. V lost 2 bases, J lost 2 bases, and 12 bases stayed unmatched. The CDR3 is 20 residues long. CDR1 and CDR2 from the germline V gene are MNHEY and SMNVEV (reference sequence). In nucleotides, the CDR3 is TGTGCCAGCAGTTTAGTGTTTCCGGGACTAGCGGGAGGGCCGACCTACGAGCAGTACTTC. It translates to CASSLVFPGLAGGPTYEQYF.

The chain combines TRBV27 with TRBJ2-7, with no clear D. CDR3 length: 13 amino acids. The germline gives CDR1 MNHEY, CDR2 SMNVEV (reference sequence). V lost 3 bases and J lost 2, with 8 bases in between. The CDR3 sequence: CASSFAAPYEQYF. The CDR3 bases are TGTGCCAGCAGTTTCGCGGCTCCCTACGAGCAGTACTTC.

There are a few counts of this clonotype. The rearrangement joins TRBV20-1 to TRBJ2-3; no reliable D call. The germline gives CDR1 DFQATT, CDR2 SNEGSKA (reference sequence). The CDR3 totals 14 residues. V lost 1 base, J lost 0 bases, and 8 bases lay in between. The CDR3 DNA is TGCAGTGCTAGAGGACCTTTTAGCACAGATACGCAGTATTTT. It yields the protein CSARGPFSTDTQYF.

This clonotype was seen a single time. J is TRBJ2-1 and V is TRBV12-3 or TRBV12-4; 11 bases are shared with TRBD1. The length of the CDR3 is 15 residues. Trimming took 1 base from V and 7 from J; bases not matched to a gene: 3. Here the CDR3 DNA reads TGTGCCAGCAGTTTAGACTGGGACAGGGGGAATGAGCAGTTCTTC. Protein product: CASSLDWDRGNEQFF.

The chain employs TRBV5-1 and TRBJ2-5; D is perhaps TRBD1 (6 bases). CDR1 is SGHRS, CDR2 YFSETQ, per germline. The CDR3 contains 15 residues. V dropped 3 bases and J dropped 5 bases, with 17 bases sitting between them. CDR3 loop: CASSSSAGVGETQYF. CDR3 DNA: TGCGCCAGCAGCTCGAGCGCAGGGGTCGGGGAGACCCAGTACTTC.

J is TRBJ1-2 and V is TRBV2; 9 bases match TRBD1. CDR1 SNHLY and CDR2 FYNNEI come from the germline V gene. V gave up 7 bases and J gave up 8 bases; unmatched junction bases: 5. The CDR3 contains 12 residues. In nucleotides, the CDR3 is TGTGCCAGCACCTGGACAGGGGACGGCTACACCTTC. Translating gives CASTWTGDGYTF.

The CDR3 region is CSATQGTSGGNEQFF. The CDR3 DNA is TGCAGTGCTACCCAGGGGACTAGCGGGGGAAATGAGCAGTTCTTC. The chain joins TRBV20-1 to TRBJ2-1, with TRBD2 matching 14 bases. The V gene's germline CDR1 is DFQATT and CDR2 SNEGSKA (reference sequence). V trimming: 4 bases; J trimming: 7 bases; junction bases outside the gene matches: 6. The CDR3 sequence is 15 residues long.

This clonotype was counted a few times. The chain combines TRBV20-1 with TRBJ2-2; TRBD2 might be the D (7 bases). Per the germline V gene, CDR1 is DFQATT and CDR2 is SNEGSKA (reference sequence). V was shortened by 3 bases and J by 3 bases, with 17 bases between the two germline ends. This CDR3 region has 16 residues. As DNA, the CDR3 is TGCAGTGCTAGTAGACTGGGGGGGGCTGACACCGGGGAGCTGTTTTTT. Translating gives CSASRLGGADTGELFF.

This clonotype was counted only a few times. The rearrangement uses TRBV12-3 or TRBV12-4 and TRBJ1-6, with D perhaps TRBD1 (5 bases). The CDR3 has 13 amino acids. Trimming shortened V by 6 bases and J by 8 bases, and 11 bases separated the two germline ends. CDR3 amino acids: CASSPREDSPLHF. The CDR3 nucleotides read TGTGCCAGCAGCCCCAGGGAAGATTCACCCCTCCACTTT.

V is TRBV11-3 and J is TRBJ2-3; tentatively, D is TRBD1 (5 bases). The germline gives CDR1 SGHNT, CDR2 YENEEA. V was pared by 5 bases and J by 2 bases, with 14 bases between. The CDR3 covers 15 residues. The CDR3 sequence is CASSPMGLNTDTQYF. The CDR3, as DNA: TGTGCCAGCAGCCCCATGGGGCTCAACACAGATACGCAGTATTTT.

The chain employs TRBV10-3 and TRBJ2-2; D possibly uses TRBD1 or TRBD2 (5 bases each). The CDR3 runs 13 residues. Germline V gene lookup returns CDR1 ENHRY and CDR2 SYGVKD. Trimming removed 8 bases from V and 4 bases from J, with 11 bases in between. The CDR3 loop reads CAISGRSTGELFF. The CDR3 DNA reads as TGTGCCATCTCGGGGCGGTCCACCGGGGAGCTGTTTTTT.

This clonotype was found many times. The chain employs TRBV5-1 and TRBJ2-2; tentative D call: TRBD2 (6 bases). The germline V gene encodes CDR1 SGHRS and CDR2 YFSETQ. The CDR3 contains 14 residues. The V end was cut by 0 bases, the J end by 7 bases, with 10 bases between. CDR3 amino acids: CASSLDGEVGELFF. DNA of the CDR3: TGCGCCAGCAGCTTGGACGGGGAGGTCGGGGAGCTGTTTTTT. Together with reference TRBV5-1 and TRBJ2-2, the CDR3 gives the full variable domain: KAGVTQTPRYLIKTRGQQVTLSCSPISGHRSVSWYQQTPGQGLQFLFEYFSETQRNKGNFPGRFSGRQFSNSRSEMNVSTLELGDSALYLCASSLDGEVGELFFGEGSRLTVL.

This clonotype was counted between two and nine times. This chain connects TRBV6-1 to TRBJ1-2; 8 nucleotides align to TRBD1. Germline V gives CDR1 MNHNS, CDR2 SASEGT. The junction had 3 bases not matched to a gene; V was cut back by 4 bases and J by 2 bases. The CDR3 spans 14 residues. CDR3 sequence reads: CASSVRQGNYGYTF. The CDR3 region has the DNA TGTGCCAGCAGTGTGCGACAGGGGAACTATGGCTACACCTTC.

For the CDR3, the DNA is TGTGCCATCAGTGATTCAAGGGGAACAGATACGCAGTATTTT. It translates to CAISDSRGTDTQYF. The chain carries TRBV10-3 and TRBJ2-3, with a tentative D call TRBD1 (5 bases). The CDR3 contains 14 residues. CDR1 and CDR2 from the germline V gene are ENHRY and SYGVKD. V lost 3 bases and J 3 bases, leaving 10 bases between the germline ends.

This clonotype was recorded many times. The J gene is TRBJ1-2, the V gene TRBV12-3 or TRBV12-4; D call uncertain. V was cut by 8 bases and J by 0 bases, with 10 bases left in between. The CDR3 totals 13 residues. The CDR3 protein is CASHKGTNYGYTF. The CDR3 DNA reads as TGTGCCAGCCATAAAGGAACTAACTATGGCTACACCTTC.

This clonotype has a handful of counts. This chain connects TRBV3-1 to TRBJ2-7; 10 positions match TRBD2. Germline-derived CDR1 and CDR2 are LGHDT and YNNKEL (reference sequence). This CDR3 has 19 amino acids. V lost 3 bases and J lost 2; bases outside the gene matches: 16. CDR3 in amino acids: CASSQQLAGRNMIPYEQYF. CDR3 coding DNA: TGTGCCAGCAGCCAGCAACTAGCGGGGAGAAACATGATACCCTACGAGCAGTACTTC.

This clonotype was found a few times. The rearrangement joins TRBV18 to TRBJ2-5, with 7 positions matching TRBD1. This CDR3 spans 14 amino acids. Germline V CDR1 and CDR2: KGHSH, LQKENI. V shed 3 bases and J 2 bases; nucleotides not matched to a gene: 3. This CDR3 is CASSPRDSQETQYF. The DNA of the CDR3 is TGTGCCAGCTCACCCCGGGACAGTCAAGAGACCCAGTACTTC.

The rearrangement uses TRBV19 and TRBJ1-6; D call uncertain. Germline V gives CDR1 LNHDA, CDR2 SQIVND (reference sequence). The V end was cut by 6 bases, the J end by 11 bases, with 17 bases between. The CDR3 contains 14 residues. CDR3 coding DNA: TGTGCCAGTAGCCCGGCGTCCCTTTGGGCACCCCTCCACTTT. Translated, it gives CASSPASLWAPLHF.